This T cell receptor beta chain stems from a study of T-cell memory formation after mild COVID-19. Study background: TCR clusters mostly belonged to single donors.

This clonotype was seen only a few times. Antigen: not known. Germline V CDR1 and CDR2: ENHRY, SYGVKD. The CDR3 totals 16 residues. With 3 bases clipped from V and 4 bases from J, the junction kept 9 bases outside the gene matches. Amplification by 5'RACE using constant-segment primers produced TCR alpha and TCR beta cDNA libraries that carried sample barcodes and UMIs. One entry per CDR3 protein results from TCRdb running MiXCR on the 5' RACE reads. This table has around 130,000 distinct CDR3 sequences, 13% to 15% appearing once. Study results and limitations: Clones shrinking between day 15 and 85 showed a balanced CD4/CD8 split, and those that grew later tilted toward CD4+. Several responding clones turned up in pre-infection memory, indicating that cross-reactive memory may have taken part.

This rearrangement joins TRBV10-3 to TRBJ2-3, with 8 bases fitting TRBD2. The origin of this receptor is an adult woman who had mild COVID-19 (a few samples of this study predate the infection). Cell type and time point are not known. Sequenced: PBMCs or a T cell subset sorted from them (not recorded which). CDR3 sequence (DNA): TGTGCCATCAGTGACCCGGGAGGGATCGGCTCAGATACGCAGTATTTT. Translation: CAISDPGGIGSDTQYF.